Described below is a single T cell receptor (beta chain) sequence and its context. Its antigen is not identified. The CDR3 runs 15 residues. Germline V CDR1 and CDR2: MNHEY, SVGAGI. The data derive from a study of monozygotic twins with inflammatory bowel disease. Study-wide results and caveats: By inverse Simpson index, TCRbeta diversity was lower in IBD patients than in healthy co-twins. The results supported no single strong signal or clonotype associated with IBD.

TCRalpha and TCRbeta cDNA went through nested PCRs of approximately 16 and 10 cycles, two in total. TCRdb reworked the 5' RACE reads into one entry per CDR3 protein, no DNA. Reported are approximately 330,000 distinct CDR3 sequences; the ten largest clones contain 2% to 2.5%. Without any T cell sorting, total RNA was isolated from whole blood. The genes are TRBV6-5 and TRBJ2-2; the D gene TCRdb calls, TRBD1, cannot be checked with no DNA. The clonotype originates from a human donor with ulcerative colitis or Crohn's disease, or a healthy co-twin of an affected twin (not recorded which). Source material: blood. CDR3 protein: CASSYSYRVSGELFF.